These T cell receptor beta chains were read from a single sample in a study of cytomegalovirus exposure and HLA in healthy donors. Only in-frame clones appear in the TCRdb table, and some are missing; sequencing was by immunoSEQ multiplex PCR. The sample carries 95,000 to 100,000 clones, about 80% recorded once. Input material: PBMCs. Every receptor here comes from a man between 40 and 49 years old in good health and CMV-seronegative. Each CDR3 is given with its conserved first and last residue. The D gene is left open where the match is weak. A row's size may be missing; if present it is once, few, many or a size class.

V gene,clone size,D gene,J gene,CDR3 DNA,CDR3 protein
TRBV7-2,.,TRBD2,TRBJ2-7,TGTGCCAGCAGCCCGACTAGCGGGGGGACCTACGAGCAGTACTTC,CASSPTSGGTYEQYF
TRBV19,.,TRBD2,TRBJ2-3,TGTGCCAGTAGTATTAGTGGGCGGGGGGGCACAGATACGCAGTATTTT,CASSISGRGGTDTQYF
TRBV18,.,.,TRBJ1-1,TGTGCCAGCTCACCAATACTTACTGAAGCTTTCTTT,CASSPILTEAFF
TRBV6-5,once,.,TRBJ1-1,TGTGCCAGCAGTTACAGCCGAGAGTACACTGAAGCTTTCTTT,CASSYSREYTEAFF
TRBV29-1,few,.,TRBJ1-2,TGCAGCGTTCTATCCGAGTATGGCTACACCTTC,CSVLSEYGYTF
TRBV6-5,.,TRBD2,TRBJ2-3,TGTGCCAGCAGTTACTCGGGAGGGACCACAGATACGCAGTATTTT,CASSYSGGTTDTQYF
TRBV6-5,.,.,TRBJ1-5,TGTGCCAGCAGTTACCGGTCTAGCAATCAGCCCCAGCATTTT,CASSYRSSNQPQHF
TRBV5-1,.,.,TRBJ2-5,TGCGCCAGCAGCCAACCCTCAGGGAGGCAGACCCAGTACTTC,CASSQPSGRQTQYF
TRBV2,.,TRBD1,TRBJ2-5,TGTGCCACACACACAGACCGGGACAGGGAGAACCAGTACTTC,CATHTDRDRENQYF
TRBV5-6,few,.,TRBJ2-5,TGTGCCAGCAGCCCGTCGGCAGGCCAAGAGACCCAGTACTTC,CASSPSAGQETQYF
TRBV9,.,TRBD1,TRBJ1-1,TGTGCCAGCAGCCCCGACCTGACAGGGGGCCTAGGTGAAGCTTTCTTT,CASSPDLTGGLGEAFF
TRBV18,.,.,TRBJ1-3,TGTGCCAGCTCACGCTCCGGTCCGAACTTCTCTGGAAACACCATATATTTT,CASSRSGPNFSGNTIYF
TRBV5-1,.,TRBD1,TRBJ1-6,TGCGCCAGCAGCGATACAGGGGAGCCCGCGAATTCACCCCTCCACTTT,CASSDTGEPANSPLHF
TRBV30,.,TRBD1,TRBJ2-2,TGTGCCTGGAGTTGGGTACAGGGGGCGAACACCGGGGAGCTGTTTTTT,CAWSWVQGANTGELFF
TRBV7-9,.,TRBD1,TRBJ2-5,TGTTCCAGCAGCCCAGGGACAGGGAGGAGGGAGACCCAGTACTTC,CSSSPGTGRRETQYF
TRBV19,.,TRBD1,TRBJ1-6,TGTGCCAGTAGTATCAGGGGGGACATCCTCGGTGGTTCACCCCTCCACTTT,CASSIRGDILGGSPLHF
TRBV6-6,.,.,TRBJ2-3,TGTGCCAGCAGTTACTCCGACGGGCGGGACACAGATACGCAGTATTTT,CASSYSDGRDTDTQYF
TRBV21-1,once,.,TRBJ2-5,TGTGCCAGCAGGACCCGGACAGGGGTCACCCAAGAGACCCAGTACTTC,CASRTRTGVTQETQYF
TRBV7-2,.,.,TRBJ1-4,TGTGCCAGCAGCTTAGCCGGAACTAATGAAAAACTGTTTTTT,CASSLAGTNEKLFF
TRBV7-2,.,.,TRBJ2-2,TGTGCCAGCAGACCCGCGGAGGAGCTGTTTTTT,CASRPAEELFF
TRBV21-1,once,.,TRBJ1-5,TGTGCCAGCAGCTCCGGGACATTTAGCAATCAGCCCCAGCATTTT,CASSSGTFSNQPQHF
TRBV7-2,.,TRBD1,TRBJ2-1,TGTGCCAGCAGCCCATCCTCCGGGACAGGCTCCTACAATGAGCAGTTCTTC,CASSPSSGTGSYNEQFF
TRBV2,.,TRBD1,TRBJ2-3,TGTGCCAGTACCCGGGACAGGGATTGGGATACGCAGTATTTT,CASTRDRDWDTQYF
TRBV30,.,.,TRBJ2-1,TGTGCCTGGAGTGTACATAGTAGCGAGAGGCACAATGAGCAGTTCTTC,CAWSVHSSERHNEQFF
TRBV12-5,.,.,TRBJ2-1,TGTGCTAGTGGTCCGAGCGGCTCCTACAATGAGCAGTTCTTC,CASGPSGSYNEQFF
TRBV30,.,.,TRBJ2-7,TGTGCCTGGAGTGAAGCGGACTACGAGCAGTACTTC,CAWSEADYEQYF
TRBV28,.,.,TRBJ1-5,TGTGCCAGCAGTTCAGACAGGAATGGGCAGCCCCAGCATTTT,CASSSDRNGQPQHF
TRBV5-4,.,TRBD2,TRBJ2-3,TGTGCCAGCAGCACAAGGACTAGCGGGAGTACAGATACGCAGTATTTT,CASSTRTSGSTDTQYF
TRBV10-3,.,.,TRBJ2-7,TGTGCCATCAGCACAGCGGGACATGACTACGAGCAGTACTTC,CAISTAGHDYEQYF